These T cell receptor beta chains were read from a single sample in a study of T-cell memory formation after mild COVID-19. TCRdb reprocessed the 5' RACE reads with MiXCR, giving one entry per CDR3 protein. The sample has fewer than 250,000 distinct CDR3 sequences; around 18% are singletons. Sequences were obtained from PBMCs or a T cell subset sorted from them (not recorded which). Every receptor here comes from an adult woman who had mild COVID-19 (a few samples of this study predate the infection). Cell type and time point are not known. Each CDR3 is given with its conserved first and last residue. Each record gives: J gene, clone size, V gene, D gene, CDR3 protein, CDR3 DNA. The D gene is left open where the match is weak. Some rows have no size entry. The others give once, few or many, or a class for an expanded clone.

J: TRBJ2-3; size: many; V: TRBV12-3/TRBV12-4; D: TRBD2; CDR3: CASSRNLAGGPDTQYF; DNA: TGTGCCAGCAGTCGTAACTTAGCGGGGGGGCCCGATACGCAGTATTTT
J: TRBJ1-4; size: few; V: TRBV9; D: .; CDR3: CASSASQGGIATNEKLFF; DNA: TGTGCCAGCAGCGCGTCGCAGGGAGGGATTGCAACTAATGAAAAACTGTTTTTT
J: TRBJ2-7; size: few; V: TRBV30; D: TRBD1; CDR3: CAWSVGTGVYEQYF; DNA: TGTGCCTGGAGTGTGGGGACAGGGGTATACGAGCAGTACTTC
J: TRBJ2-3; size: .; V: TRBV7-2; D: .; CDR3: CASRIGGDADTQYF; DNA: TGTGCCAGCAGGATAGGGGGGGACGCAGATACGCAGTATTTT
J: TRBJ2-1; size: few; V: TRBV20-1; D: TRBD2; CDR3: CSASRLAGYNEQFF; DNA: TGCAGTGCCTCCCGACTAGCGGGATACAATGAGCAGTTCTTC
J: TRBJ1-2; size: .; V: TRBV5-1; D: .; CDR3: CASSLEQGLYGYTF; DNA: TGCGCCAGCAGCTTGGAACAGGGCCTCTATGGCTACACCTTC
J: TRBJ2-1; size: few; V: TRBV11-2; D: .; CDR3: CASSLNSGGQFF; DNA: TGTGCCAGCAGCTTGAATTCGGGTGGGCAGTTCTTC
J: TRBJ2-7; size: .; V: TRBV20-1; D: .; CDR3: CSARGGSSYEQYF; DNA: TGCAGTGCTAGAGGGGGATCATCCTACGAGCAGTACTTC
J: TRBJ1-2; size: .; V: TRBV6-2/TRBV6-3; D: .; CDR3: CASSYSMGIGGYTF; DNA: TGTGCCAGCAGTTACTCGATGGGCATTGGTGGCTACACCTTC
J: TRBJ2-2; size: .; V: TRBV9; D: .; CDR3: CASRLRGSNTGELFF; DNA: TGTGCCAGCAGGTTGAGAGGCTCGAACACCGGGGAGCTGTTTTTT
J: TRBJ2-2; size: .; V: TRBV7-7; D: TRBD1; CDR3: CASSRGGTGYTGELFF; DNA: TGTGCTAGCAGCCGTGGGGGGACAGGTTACACCGGGGAGCTGTTTTTT